This T cell receptor beta chain was observed in a study of OX40 agonist ivuxolimab in advanced cancers. Study-wide context: Patients were dosed with the agonistic anti-OX40 (CD134) antibody ivuxolimab. Patients enrolled in dose escalation were diagnosed with hepatocellular carcinoma, melanoma, renal cell or head and neck cancer. Two cutaneous melanoma patients and one hepatocellular carcinoma patient, three in all, had partial responses.

Data came from immunoSEQ multiplex PCR; TCRdb stores just in-frame clones and leaves some out. Among some 43,000 clones listed, approximately 83% were seen once. General observations from the study: On average, a greater number of expanded clones characterised CD8+ T cells relative to CD4+.

About this clone: The antigen is unknown.

The TCR comes from an adult with an advanced solid tumor such as melanoma, head and neck, liver or kidney cancer. The starting material was CD4+ or CD8+ T cells sorted from blood, obtained in a trial of the OX40 agonist ivuxolimab.

As DNA, the CDR3 is TGTGCCAGCAGTGAAGCGCGCGGGAGCACAGATACGCAGTATTTT. It encodes CASSEARGSTDTQYF. The chain has TRBV2 and TRBJ2-3; perhaps TRBD2 as D (5 bases). Between the trimmed V and J ends, which lost 0 bases and 0 bases, there was a span of 7 bases. This CDR3 contains 15 residues. CDR1 SNHLY and CDR2 FYNNEI come from the germline V gene.